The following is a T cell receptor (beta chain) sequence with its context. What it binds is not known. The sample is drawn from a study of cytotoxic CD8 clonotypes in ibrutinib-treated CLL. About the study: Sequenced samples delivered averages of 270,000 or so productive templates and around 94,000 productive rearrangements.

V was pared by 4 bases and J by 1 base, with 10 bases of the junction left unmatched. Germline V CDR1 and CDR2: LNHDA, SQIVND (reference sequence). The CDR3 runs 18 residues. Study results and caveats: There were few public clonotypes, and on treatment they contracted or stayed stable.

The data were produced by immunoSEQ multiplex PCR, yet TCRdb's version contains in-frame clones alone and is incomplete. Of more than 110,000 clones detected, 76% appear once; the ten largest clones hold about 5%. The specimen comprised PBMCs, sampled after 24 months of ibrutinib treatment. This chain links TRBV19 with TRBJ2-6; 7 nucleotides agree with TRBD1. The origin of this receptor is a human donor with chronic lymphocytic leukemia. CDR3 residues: CASSTPGQLTSGANVLTF. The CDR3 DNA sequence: TGTGCCAGTAGTACTCCGGGACAGCTTACTTCTGGGGCCAACGTCCTGACTTTC.